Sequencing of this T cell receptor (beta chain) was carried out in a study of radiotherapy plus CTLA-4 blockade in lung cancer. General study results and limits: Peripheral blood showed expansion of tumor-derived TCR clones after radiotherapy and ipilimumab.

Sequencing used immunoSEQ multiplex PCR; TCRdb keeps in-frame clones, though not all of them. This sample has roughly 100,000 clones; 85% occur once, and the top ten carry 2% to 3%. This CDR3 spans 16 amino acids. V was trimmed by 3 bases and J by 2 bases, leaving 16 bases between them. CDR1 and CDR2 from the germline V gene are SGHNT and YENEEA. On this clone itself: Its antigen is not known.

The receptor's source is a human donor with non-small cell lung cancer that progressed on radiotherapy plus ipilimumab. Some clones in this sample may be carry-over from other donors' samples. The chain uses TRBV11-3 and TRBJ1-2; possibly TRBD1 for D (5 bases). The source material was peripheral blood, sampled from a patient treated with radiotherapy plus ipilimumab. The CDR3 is CASSFSSGGLNYGYTF. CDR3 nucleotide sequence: TGTGCCAGCAGCTTTTCGTCGGGGGGACTAAACTATGGCTACACCTTC.